The following is a TCR beta chain sequence with its context. No antigen is known for it. The CDR3 covers 14 residues. Germline values: CDR1 SEHNR, CDR2 FQNEAQ (reference sequence). With 5 bases clipped from V and 3 bases from J, the junction kept 2 bases outside the gene matches. PCR primers comprised 60 Vbeta and 13 Jbeta primers. The protocol was immunoSEQ multiplex PCR, while the TCRdb copy is restricted to in-frame clones and leaves out a portion. The sample yields fewer than 200,000 clones, roughly 70% seen once. This sample was included in a study of cytomegalovirus exposure and HLA in healthy donors. General study points: The productive fraction for most TCR beta V segments was about 87% or about 30% in an earlier analysis. Upon later analysis, TCR association rates were observed to vary by HLA locus, being highest for DRB1 and lowest for HLA-C. An analysis was carried out at a later point. It showed that HLA-associated TCR beta chains were more clonally expanded than equally common non-associated chains.

The TCR was taken from a girl aged 5-17 years in good health and CMV-seronegative. V and J are TRBV7-9 and TRBJ1-1; 11 positions match TRBD1. Sequenced sample: PBMCs. This CDR3 is CASSMDRGHTEAFF. For the CDR3, the DNA is TGTGCCAGCAGCATGGACAGGGGGCACACTGAAGCTTTCTTT.